The 8 T cell receptor beta chains below all came from one sample that was sequenced in a study of blood T cell repertoires in COVID-19. Some clones are missing from TCRdb's copy, which holds only in-frame ones; the method was immunoSEQ multiplex PCR. The table has approximately 93,000 clones, more than 70% seen once. Material: peripheral blood. Receptors originate from a woman aged 80 or older with acute or convalescent COVID-19.

CDR3 residues: CASSGQGQWYGYTF. As DNA, the CDR3 is TGTGCCAGCAGTGGGCAGGGTCAGTGGTATGGCTACACCTTC. The chain links TRBV2 to TRBJ1-2; D is perhaps TRBD1 (5 bases). This CDR3 has 14 residues. CDR1 is SNHLY, CDR2 FYNNEI, per germline. Between the trimmed V and J ends, which lost 4 bases and 5 bases, there was a span of 14 bases.

The chain joins TRBV7-8 to TRBJ2-1, with 10 bases that match TRBD2. Trimming took 1 base from V and 8 from J; bases not matched to a gene: 8. The CDR3 sequence is 16 residues long. Germline lookup yields CDR1 SGHVS and CDR2 FQNEAQ. CDR3 sequence (DNA): TGTGCCAGCAGCTTAGACCTGGGGACTAGCGTCCATGAGCAGTTCTTC. Translated: CASSLDLGTSVHEQFF.

This clone came up a few times. V and J are TRBV7-3 and TRBJ1-1, with 9 bases matching TRBD1. The CDR3 is 14 amino acids. Unmatched junction bases numbered 2, after V lost 5 bases and J lost 1 base. In germline, CDR1 is SGHTA, CDR2 FQGTGA. The CDR3 here is CASSAQGANTEAFF. Written as DNA, the CDR3 is TGTGCCAGCAGCGCACAGGGGGCGAACACTGAAGCTTTCTTT.

Of note for this clone: Mismatch with germline at one junction end may stem from a read error. This same CDR3 is encoded by further DNA sequences in the sample. This chain links TRBV9 with TRBJ2-2; TRBD2 aligns across 9 bases. This CDR3 comprises 17 residues. Germline V gene lookup returns CDR1 SGDLS and CDR2 YYNGEE. The CDR3: CARRVAAGGPSSGELFF. DNA of the CDR3: TGCGCCCGCCGCGTAGCGGCGGGGGGGCCGTCATCCGGGGAGCTGTTTTTT. Filled out from reference TRBV9 and TRBJ2-2, the complete variable domain reads DSGVTQTPKHLITATGQRVTLRCSPRSGDLSVYWYQQSLDQGLQFLIQYYNGEERAKGNILERFSAQQFPDLHSELNLSSLELGDSALYFCARRVAAGGPSSGELFFGEGSRLTVL.

The chain joins TRBV7-8 to TRBJ1-6; D gene uncertain. Germline loops: CDR1 SGHVS, CDR2 FQNEAQ. Trimming left V 2 bases short and J 8 bases short, with 10 bases between. The CDR3 sequence is 14 residues long. CDR3 amino acids: CASSLRGGDSPLHF. The CDR3 bases are TGTGCCAGCAGCTTACGTGGCGGTGATTCACCCCTCCACTTT. Looking up the rest from reference TRBV7-8 and TRBJ1-6 gives the full variable domain: GAGVSQSPRYKVAKRGQDVALRCDPISGHVSLFWYQQALGQGPEFLTYFQNEAQLDKSGLPSDRFFAERPEGSVSTLKIQRTQQEDSAVYLCASSLRGGDSPLHFGNGTRLTVT.

The rearrangement uses TRBV5-1 and TRBJ2-5; TRBD1 agrees at 9 bases. The germline gives CDR1 SGHRS, CDR2 YFSETQ. J gave up 5 bases and V 1 base, and 6 bases lay outside the gene matches. CDR3 size: 15 residues. CDR3 sequence reads: CASSLTGGAGETQYF. DNA for the CDR3: TGCGCCAGCAGCTTGACAGGGGGCGCAGGGGAGACCCAGTACTTC.

The CDR3 nucleotides read TGTGCCAGCAGCTTATTGGGACAGAGCACAGATACGCAGTATTTT. Its translation: CASSLLGQSTDTQYF. V and J are TRBV7-3 and TRBJ2-3; 7 positions match TRBD1. Losses at the gene ends were 2 bases for V and 0 bases for J; bases not matched to a gene: 2. The CDR3 is 15 residues long. In germline, CDR1 is SGHTA, CDR2 FQGTGA. Together with reference TRBV7-3 and TRBJ2-3, the CDR3 gives the full variable domain: GAGVSQTPSNKVTEKGKYVELRCDPISGHTALYWYRQSLGQGPEFLIYFQGTGAADDSGLPNDRFFAVRPEGSVSTLKIQRTERGDSAVYLCASSLLGQSTDTQYFGPGTRLTVL.

The rearrangement joins TRBV27 to TRBJ1-2; D gene unclear. The V end was cut by 3 bases, the J end by 0 bases, with 14 bases between. Germline V CDR1 and CDR2: MNHEY, SMNVEV (reference sequence). There are 16 residues in the CDR3. The CDR3, as DNA: TGTGCCAGCAGTTTGGCAGGCCTCGGCGCTAACTATGGCTACACCTTC. Its protein is CASSLAGLGANYGYTF.